This T cell receptor (beta chain) comes out of a study of persistence of HIV-infected CD4 T cells. Findings and limits, study-wide: Antigen-responding cells were enriched for degenerate expanded CDR3beta sequences.

For this clone: Antigen: not known.

Germline assignment: CDR1 SGHNT and CDR2 YENEEA. The CDR3 is 14 amino acids. V lost 3 bases and J 1 base, leaving 9 bases between the germline ends. This was the immunoSEQ version 4 assay in survey mode. Each sample used up to about 1 ug genomic DNA diluted to approximately 9.2 ng/uL. The repertoire was sequenced with immunoSEQ multiplex PCR; TCRdb's copy has only in-frame clones and lacks some. Altogether around 48,000 clones are present, around 75% being singletons, with the ten largest covering less than 3%. The stimulus was lysate of CMV-infected fibroblasts, around 10 ug/mL. Memory cells lacking CD40L and CD69 with high CD45RO were sorted. Adults with HIV-1 started suppressive ART while chronically infected. Plasma HIV-1 RNA stayed below 50 copies/mL for at least 4 years.

This clonotype was obtained from an adult man with HIV who was CMV-seropositive. Here the sequenced sample was CD4+ T cells sorted from PBMCs after 18-hour stimulation, taken from a patient who received antiretroviral therapy. The rearrangement joins TRBV11-3 to TRBJ1-1; D possibly corresponds to TRBD1 (5 bases). CDR3 region: CASSFRGGNTEAFF. CDR3 DNA: TGTGCCAGCAGCTTCCGGGGGGGGAACACTGAAGCTTTCTTT.